A single sample is the source of the 26 T cell receptor beta chains below, sequenced in a study of CD4+ T cells in melanoma. The assay was immunoSEQ multiplex PCR, and TCRdb's table has in-frame clones only and misses some. Among 120,000 to 150,000 clones listed, around 90% were seen once. The receptors were sampled from a human donor with melanoma.

This clone was picked up one time. CDR3 sequence (DNA): TGCGCCAGCAGCTTGCAAGTTAGCACAGATACGCAGTATTTT. It translates to CASSLQVSTDTQYF. This chain uses TRBV5-1 with TRBJ2-3, with no clear D. In germline, CDR1 is SGHRS, CDR2 YFSETQ. The CDR3 is made up of 14 amino acids. V lost 1 base to trimming and J lost 0 bases, with 6 bases between them.

The table lists this clone with a few counts. This chain connects TRBV30 to TRBJ2-6, with TRBD1 identical over 10 bases. V lost 3 bases to trimming and J lost 1 base; unmatched junction nucleotides: 3. Germline CDR1 and CDR2: GTSNPN and SVGIG (reference sequence). The CDR3 sequence is 16 residues long. CDR3 in DNA: TGTGCCTGGAGAGACAGGGGGCGGTCTGGGGCCAACGTCCTGACTTTC. Amino acids: CAWRDRGRSGANVLTF.

The chain joins TRBV4-2 to TRBJ2-7, with 9 bases fitting TRBD2. V trimming: 0 bases; J trimming: 6 bases; junction bases outside the gene matches: 12. Germline CDR1 and CDR2: LGHNA and YNFKEQ. This CDR3 contains 17 residues. CDR3 nucleotides: TGTGCCAGCAGCCAAGATAGTGGGGGGCTAGCGGGGCGCGAGCAGTACTTC. This sequence encodes CASSQDSGGLAGREQYF.

The chain links TRBV11-3 to TRBJ2-1, with 10 bases that match TRBD2. Germline CDR1 reads SGHNT; CDR2 reads YENEEA. This CDR3 is 16 amino acids long. The V gene end was trimmed by 0 bases and the J gene end by 5 bases; junction bases not matched to a gene: 4. The CDR3, as DNA: TGTGCCAGCAGCTTAGATGGCAGCGGGGGGGACAATGAGCAGTTCTTC. It is translated as CASSLDGSGGDNEQFF.

CDR3 DNA: TGCGCCAGCAGCCAAAGACAGGGGACGCTAAGCTCTGGGGCCAACGTCCTGACTTTC. Translated: CASSQRQGTLSSGANVLTF. V usage is TRBV4-1 and J usage is TRBJ2-6; 8 bases match TRBD1. The CDR3 extends over 19 amino acids. V gave up 2 bases and J gave up 0 bases; unmatched junction bases: 9. Germline-derived CDR1 and CDR2 are MGHRA and YSYEKL.

V and J are TRBV10-3 and TRBJ2-2, with 9 nucleotides matching TRBD2. J lost 4 bases, V lost 3 bases, and 6 bases had no gene match. Germline values: CDR1 ENHRY, CDR2 SYGVKD. This CDR3 spans 16 amino acids. Here the CDR3 reads CAISDGAGGFTGELFF. DNA of the CDR3: TGTGCCATCAGTGATGGAGCGGGGGGCTTCACCGGGGAGCTGTTTTTT.

The V gene is TRBV10-3, the J gene TRBJ1-2, with 8 bases identical to TRBD1. The CDR3 extends over 15 amino acids. In germline, CDR1 is ENHRY, CDR2 SYGVKD. J lost 4 bases, V lost 1 base, and 5 bases had no gene match. CDR3 sequence (DNA): TGTGCCATCAGTGAGTTCTCGGGACAGGCCTATGGCTACACCTTC. Translated: CAISEFSGQAYGYTF.

V usage is TRBV30 and J usage is TRBJ1-5; D is perhaps TRBD1 (6 bases). From germline, CDR1 is GTSNPN and CDR2 SVGIG (reference sequence). The V gene lost 5 bases and the J gene lost 4 bases, with 9 bases spanning the gap. This CDR3 spans 12 amino acids. The CDR3 nucleotides are TGTGCCTGGGGACAGTCTAATCAGCCCCAGCATTTT. Translation: CAWGQSNQPQHF.

The V call is TRBV7-8, the J call TRBJ1-1, with TRBD1 as a possible D gene (5 bases). The germline V gene has CDR1 SGHVS and CDR2 FQNEAQ. Trimming removed 11 bases from V and 6 bases from J, with 16 bases in between. This CDR3 spans 12 amino acids. The CDR3 region has the DNA TGTGCCCCCCCGGGGGGATCTCCTGAAGCTTTCTTT. This gives the protein CAPPGGSPEAFF.

The chain uses TRBV5-1 and TRBJ2-5; D is uncertain. Germline CDR1 SGHRS, CDR2 YFSETQ. The CDR3 is 13 residues long. The V gene lost 0 bases and the J gene lost 5 bases, with 8 bases spanning the gap. CDR3 amino acids: CASSLVLAETQYF. The CDR3 region has the DNA TGCGCCAGCAGCTTGGTGTTGGCGGAGACCCAGTACTTC.

The chain's CDR3 is CASRGQVSYNSPLHF. DNA for the CDR3: TGTGCCAGCAGGGGACAGGTCTCCTATAATTCACCCCTCCACTTT. The chain recombines TRBV6-5 with TRBJ1-6; 8 positions match TRBD1. Germline V lookup: CDR1 MNHEY, CDR2 SVGAGI. Germline trimming cut 6 bases from V and 0 bases from J; bases unmatched to any gene: 1. The CDR3 is made up of 15 amino acids.

The gene calls are TRBV6-5 and TRBJ2-2, with 14 bases matching TRBD2. The CDR3 has 15 residues. The germline V gene encodes CDR1 MNHEY and CDR2 SVGAGI. Losses at the gene ends were 6 bases for V and 7 bases for J; bases not matched to a gene: 4. The CDR3 region has the DNA TGTGCCAGCAGGGGGACTAGCGGGGGAATCGGGGAGCTGTTTTTT. Protein product: CASRGTSGGIGELFF.

J is TRBJ2-7 and V is TRBV28, with D unresolved. This CDR3 has 12 residues. Trimming shortened V by 2 bases and J by 3 bases, and 5 bases separated the two germline ends. Germline V gives CDR1 MDHEN, CDR2 SYDVKM. CDR3 protein: CASSLERYEQYF. The CDR3 region has the DNA TGTGCCAGCAGTTTAGAGCGCTACGAGCAGTACTTC.

The rearrangement links TRBV7-3 to TRBJ2-4, with 7 bases lining up with TRBD1. The germline V gene encodes CDR1 SGHTA and CDR2 FQGTGA. V gave up 2 bases and J gave up 0 bases; unmatched junction bases: 16. This CDR3 is built from 20 residues. CDR3 amino acids: CASSLDPGTVAYGAKNIQYF. The CDR3 DNA reads TGTGCCAGCAGCTTAGACCCCGGGACAGTTGCGTATGGAGCCAAAAACATTCAGTACTTC. The variable domain in full, completed from reference TRBV7-3 and TRBJ2-4, reads GAGVSQTPSNKVTEKGKYVELRCDPISGHTALYWYRQSLGQGPEFLIYFQGTGAADDSGLPNDRFFAVRPEGSVSTLKIQRTERGDSAVYLCASSLDPGTVAYGAKNIQYFGAGTRLSVL.

The genes are TRBV30 and TRBJ1-4; possibly TRBD1 for D (5 bases). Trimming left V 4 bases short and J 5 bases short, with 11 bases between. CDR1 and CDR2 (germline): GTSNPN, SVGIG (reference sequence). The CDR3 contains 13 residues. DNA of the CDR3: TGTGCCTGGACTCGGGGGGGGAATGAAAAACTGTTTTTT. It is translated as CAWTRGGNEKLFF.

The CDR3 here is CASSHHRGVGADEQFF. CDR3 DNA: TGTGCCAGCAGCCACCATCGGGGGGTGGGGGCCGATGAGCAGTTCTTC. The chain combines TRBV4-2 with TRBJ2-1; D might be TRBD2 (7 bases). Germline V gene lookup returns CDR1 LGHNA and CDR2 YNFKEQ. The CDR3 is made up of 16 amino acids. V shed 3 bases and J shed 8 bases, with 20 bases lying between them.

V gene TRBV9 combines with J gene TRBJ1-5, with 7 bases lining up with TRBD1. The CDR3 sequence is 13 residues long. Germline values: CDR1 SGDLS, CDR2 YYNGEE. The ends lost 3 bases at V and 5 bases at J; junction bases unmatched: 2. The DNA for the CDR3 is TGTGCCAGCAGCGCAGGGGGTTATCAGCCCCAGCATTTT. Protein: CASSAGGYQPQHF.

This chain's CDR3 is CASSYPGGYGYTF. The CDR3 region has the DNA TGTGCCAGCAGCTACCCGGGGGGCTATGGCTACACCTTC. The rearrangement uses TRBV5-6 and TRBJ1-2; D is possibly TRBD1 (5 bases). The CDR3 is made up of 13 amino acids. The germline V gene has CDR1 SGHDT and CDR2 YYEEEE. With 3 bases removed from V and 4 bases from J, the gap between germline ends came to 10 bases.

The table lists this clone with a count of one. The V gene is TRBV25-1, the J gene TRBJ2-5; 8 nucleotides align to TRBD1. This CDR3 has 16 amino acids. Germline V lookup: CDR1 MGHDK, CDR2 SYGVNS. The junction had 14 bases not matched to a gene; V was cut back by 6 bases and J by 5 bases. CDR3 DNA: TGTGCCAGCAGCATAGACAGGGGCCGGATCGGGGAGACCCAGTACTTC. Translation gives CASSIDRGRIGETQYF.

This clone showed up just once. The chain combines TRBV9 with TRBJ2-4; 7 positions agree with TRBD1. Trimming took 3 bases from V and 9 from J; bases not matched to a gene: 6. The CDR3 consists of 13 residues. Germline lookup yields CDR1 SGDLS and CDR2 YYNGEE. As DNA, the CDR3 is TGTGCCAGCAGCGGGGACAGCAGGAGCATTCAGTACTTC. This translates into CASSGDSRSIQYF.

This sequence joins TRBV5-1 and TRBJ2-3, with D possibly TRBD2 on 6 matching bases. This CDR3 is 15 amino acids long. V was shortened by 2 bases and J by 4 bases, with 14 bases between the two germline ends. In germline, CDR1 is SGHRS, CDR2 YFSETQ. CDR3 in amino acids: CASSFGGLSADTQYF. The CDR3 DNA reads TGCGCCAGCAGCTTCGGGGGACTGAGCGCAGATACGCAGTATTTT. The full variable domain, rest sourced from reference TRBV5-1 and TRBJ2-3, is KAGVTQTPRYLIKTRGQQVTLSCSPISGHRSVSWYQQTPGQGLQFLFEYFSETQRNKGNFPGRFSGRQFSNSRSEMNVSTLELGDSALYLCASSFGGLSADTQYFGPGTRLTVL.

This rearrangement joins TRBV12-5 to TRBJ1-5; D is undetermined. V lost 1 base and J 2 bases, leaving 6 bases between the germline ends. The CDR3 covers 14 residues. Germline V gene lookup returns CDR1 LGHNT and CDR2 FRNRAP. The CDR3 region has the DNA TGTGCTAGTGGTTTGGGGGCGGGCAATCAGCCCCAGCATTTT. This codes for CASGLGAGNQPQHF.

The chain carries TRBV6-1 and TRBJ2-3; 9 positions agree with TRBD2. With V trimmed by 2 bases and J by 5 bases, 5 bases remained unmatched. Germline V gene lookup returns CDR1 MNHNS and CDR2 SASEGT. The CDR3 contains 15 residues. CDR3 DNA sequence: TGTGCCAGCAGTGAAAATCCAGCGGGGGGAGATACGCAGTATTTT. Residues: CASSENPAGGDTQYF.

V is TRBV7-2 and J is TRBJ1-1; D not certain. CDR3 size: 13 residues. The germline V and J ends were trimmed by 3 bases and 2 bases, with 7 bases remaining between them. The V gene's germline CDR1 is SGHTA and CDR2 FQGNSA. The CDR3 loop is CASSFVANTEAFF. The CDR3 DNA reads TGTGCCAGCAGCTTTGTGGCTAACACTGAAGCTTTCTTT.

The chain couples TRBV6-5 to TRBJ1-5; no clear D gene. The CDR3 covers 14 residues. V gave up 0 bases and J gave up 7 bases, with 10 bases separating them. Germline V gene sequence: CDR1 MNHEY, CDR2 SVGAGI. The CDR3 DNA reads as TGTGCCAGCAGTTACTCGCCGACCCGCCAGCCCCAGCATTTT. Translating gives CASSYSPTRQPQHF.

This clone was detected once. The chain combines TRBV11-2 with TRBJ2-1; D gene ambiguous. The CDR3 sequence is 14 residues long. V gave up 2 bases and J gave up 8 bases, with 13 bases separating them. The germline CDR1 and CDR2 sequences are SGHAT and FQNNGV. The CDR3 reads CASSLSIHQDEQFF. Here the CDR3 DNA reads TGTGCCAGCAGCTTAAGTATACATCAGGATGAGCAGTTCTTC.